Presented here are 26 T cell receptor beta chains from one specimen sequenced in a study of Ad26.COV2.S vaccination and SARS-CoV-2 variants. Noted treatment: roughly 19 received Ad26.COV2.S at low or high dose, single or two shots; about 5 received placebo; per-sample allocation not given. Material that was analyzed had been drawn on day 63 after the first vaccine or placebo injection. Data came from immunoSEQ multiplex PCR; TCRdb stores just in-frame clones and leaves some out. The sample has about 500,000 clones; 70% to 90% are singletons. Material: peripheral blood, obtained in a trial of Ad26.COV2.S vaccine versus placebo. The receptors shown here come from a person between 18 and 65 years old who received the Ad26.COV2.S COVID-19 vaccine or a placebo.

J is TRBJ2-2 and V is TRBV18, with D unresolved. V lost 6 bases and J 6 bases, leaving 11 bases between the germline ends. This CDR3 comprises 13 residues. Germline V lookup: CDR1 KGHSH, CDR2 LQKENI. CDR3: CASSQRSAGELFF. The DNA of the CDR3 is TGTGCCAGCTCCCAGAGGTCCGCCGGGGAGCTGTTTTTT.

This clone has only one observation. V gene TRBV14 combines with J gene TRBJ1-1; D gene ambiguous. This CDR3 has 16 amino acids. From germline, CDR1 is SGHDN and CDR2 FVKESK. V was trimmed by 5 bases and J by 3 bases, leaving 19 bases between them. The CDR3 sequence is CASSSRSSPTDTEAFF. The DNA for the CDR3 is TGTGCCAGCAGCAGCCGCTCAAGCCCCACGGACACTGAAGCTTTCTTT. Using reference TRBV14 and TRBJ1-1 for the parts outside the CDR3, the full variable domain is EAGVTQFPSHSVIEKGQTVTLRCDPISGHDNLYWYRRVMGKEIKFLLHFVKESKQDESGMPNNRFLAERTGGTYSTLKVQPAELEDSGVYFCASSSRSSPTDTEAFFGQGTRLTVV.

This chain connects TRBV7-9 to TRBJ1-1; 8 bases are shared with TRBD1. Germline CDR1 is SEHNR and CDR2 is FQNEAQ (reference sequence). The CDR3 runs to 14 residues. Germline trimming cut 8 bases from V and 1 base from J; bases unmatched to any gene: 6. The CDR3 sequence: CASFGQGQNTEAFF. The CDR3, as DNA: TGTGCCAGCTTCGGACAGGGACAGAACACTGAAGCTTTCTTT.

CDR3 in amino acids: CASSRTGNYGYTF. CDR3 coding DNA: TGTGCCAGCTCCCGGACAGGGAACTATGGCTACACCTTC. The J gene is TRBJ1-2, the V gene TRBV18; 8 nucleotides match TRBD1. V shed 6 bases and J 2 bases; nucleotides not matched to a gene: 2. The CDR3 consists of 13 residues. CDR1 is KGHSH and CDR2 is LQKENI in the germline V gene.

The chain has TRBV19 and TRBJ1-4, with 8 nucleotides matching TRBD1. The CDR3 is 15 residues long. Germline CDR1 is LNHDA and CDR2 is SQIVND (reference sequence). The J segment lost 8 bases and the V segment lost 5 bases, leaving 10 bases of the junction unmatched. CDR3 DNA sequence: TGTGCCAGTAGTCTCAACAGGGGGAGGAACGAAAAACTGTTTTTT. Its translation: CASSLNRGRNEKLFF.

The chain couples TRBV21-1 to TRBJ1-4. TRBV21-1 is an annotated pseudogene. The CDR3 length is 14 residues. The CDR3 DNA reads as TGTGCCAGCTGCAGAGGAACAACTAATGAAAAACTGTTTTTT. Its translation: CASCRGTTNEKLFF.

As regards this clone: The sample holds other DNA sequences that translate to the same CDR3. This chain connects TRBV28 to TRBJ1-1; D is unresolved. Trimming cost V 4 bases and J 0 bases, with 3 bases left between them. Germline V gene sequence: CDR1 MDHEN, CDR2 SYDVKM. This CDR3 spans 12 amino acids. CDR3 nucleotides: TGTGCCAGCAGTTCTATGAACACTGAAGCTTTCTTT. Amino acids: CASSSMNTEAFF.

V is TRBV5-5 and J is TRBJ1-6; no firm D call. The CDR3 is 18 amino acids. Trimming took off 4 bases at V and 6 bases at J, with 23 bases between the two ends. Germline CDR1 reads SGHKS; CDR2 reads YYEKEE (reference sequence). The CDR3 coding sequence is TGTGCCAGCAGCCTAACTAATCCCTCATCAGATTCTAATTCACCCCTCCACTTT. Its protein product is CASSLTNPSSDSNSPLHF.

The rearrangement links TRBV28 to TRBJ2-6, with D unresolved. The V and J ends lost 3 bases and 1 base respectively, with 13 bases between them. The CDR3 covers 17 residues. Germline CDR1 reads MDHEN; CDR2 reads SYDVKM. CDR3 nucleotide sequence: TGTGCCAGCAGTTTCTTGGCAGTAAAGTCTGGGGCCAACGTCCTGACTTTC. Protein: CASSFLAVKSGANVLTF.

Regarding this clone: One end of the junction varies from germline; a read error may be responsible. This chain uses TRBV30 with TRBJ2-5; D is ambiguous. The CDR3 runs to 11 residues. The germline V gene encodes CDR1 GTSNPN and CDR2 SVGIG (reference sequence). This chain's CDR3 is CAWSSLEAQYF. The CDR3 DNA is TGTGCCTGGAGTAGCCTAGAGGCCCAGTACTTC.

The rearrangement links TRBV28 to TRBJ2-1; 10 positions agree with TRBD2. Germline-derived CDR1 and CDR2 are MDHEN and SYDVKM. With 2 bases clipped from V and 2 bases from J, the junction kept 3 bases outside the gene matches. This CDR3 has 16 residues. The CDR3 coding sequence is TGTGCCAGCAGTTTAGTAGCGGGAGGTACCTACAATGAGCAGTTCTTC. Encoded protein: CASSLVAGGTYNEQFF.

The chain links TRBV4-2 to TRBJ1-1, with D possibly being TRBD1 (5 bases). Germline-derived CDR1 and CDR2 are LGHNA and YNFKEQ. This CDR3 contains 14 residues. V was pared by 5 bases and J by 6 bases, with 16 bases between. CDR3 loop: CASSAGRGTAEAFF. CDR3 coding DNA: TGTGCCAGCAGCGCCGGGAGGGGAACCGCTGAAGCTTTCTTT.

The CDR3 region is CASGNLYSNQPQHF. Here the CDR3 DNA reads TGTGCCAGCGGGAACCTATATAGCAATCAGCCCCAGCATTTT. V usage is TRBV19 and J usage is TRBJ1-5; the D is unclear. The CDR3 extends over 14 amino acids. CDR1 is LNHDA and CDR2 is SQIVND in the germline V gene (reference sequence). V shed 9 bases and J shed 0 bases, with 12 bases lying between them.

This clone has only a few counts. The CDR3 protein is CASQRSLGTDTQYF. CDR3 sequence (DNA): TGTGCCAGCCAGCGGAGTTTGGGCACAGATACGCAGTATTTT. V is TRBV19 and J is TRBJ2-3; D is possibly TRBD2 (5 bases). V lost 9 bases, J lost 1 base, and 14 bases lay in between. This CDR3 contains 14 residues. Germline lookup yields CDR1 LNHDA and CDR2 SQIVND (reference sequence).

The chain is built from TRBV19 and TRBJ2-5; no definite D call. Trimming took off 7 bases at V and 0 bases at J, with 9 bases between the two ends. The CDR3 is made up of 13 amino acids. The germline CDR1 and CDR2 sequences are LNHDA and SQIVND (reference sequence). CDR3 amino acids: CASKEVYQETQYF. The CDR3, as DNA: TGTGCCAGTAAAGAGGTGTACCAAGAGACCCAGTACTTC.

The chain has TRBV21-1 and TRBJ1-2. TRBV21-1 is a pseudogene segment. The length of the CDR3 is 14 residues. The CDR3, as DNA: TGTGCCAGCAGCAAAGATCGGGACAACTATGGCTACACCTTC. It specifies CASSKDRDNYGYTF.

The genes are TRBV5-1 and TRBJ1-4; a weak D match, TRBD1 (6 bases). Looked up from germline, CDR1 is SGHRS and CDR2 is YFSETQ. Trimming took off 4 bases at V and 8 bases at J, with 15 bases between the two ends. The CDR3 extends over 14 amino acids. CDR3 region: CASSPGTTGEKLFF. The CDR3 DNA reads TGCGCCAGCAGCCCGGGGACAACCGGAGAAAAACTGTTTTTT.

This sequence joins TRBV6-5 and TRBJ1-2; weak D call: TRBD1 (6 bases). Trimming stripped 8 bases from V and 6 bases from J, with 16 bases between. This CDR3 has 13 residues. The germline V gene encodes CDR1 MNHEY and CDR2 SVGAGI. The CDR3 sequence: CASGTGIRDGYTF. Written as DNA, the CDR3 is TGTGCCAGCGGCACAGGGATCAGGGATGGCTACACCTTC.

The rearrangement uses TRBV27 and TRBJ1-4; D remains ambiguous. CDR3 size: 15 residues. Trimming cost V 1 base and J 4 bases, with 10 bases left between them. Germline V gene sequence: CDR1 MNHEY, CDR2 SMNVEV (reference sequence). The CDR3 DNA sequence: TGTGCCAGCAGTTTATTTGGGGAGAATAATGAAAAACTGTTTTTT. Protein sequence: CASSLFGENNEKLFF.

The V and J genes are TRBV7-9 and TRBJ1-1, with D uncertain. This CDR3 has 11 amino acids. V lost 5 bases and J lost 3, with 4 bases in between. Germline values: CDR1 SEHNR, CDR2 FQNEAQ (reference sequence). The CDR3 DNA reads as TGTGCCAGCAGCATAGACACTGAAGCTTTCTTT. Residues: CASSIDTEAFF.

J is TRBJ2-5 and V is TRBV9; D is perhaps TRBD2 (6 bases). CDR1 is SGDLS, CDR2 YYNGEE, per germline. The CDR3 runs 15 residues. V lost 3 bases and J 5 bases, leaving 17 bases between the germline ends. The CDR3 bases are TGTGCCAGCAGCGAGTCCCTTGGGGGGTTCGAGACCCAGTACTTC. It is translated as CASSESLGGFETQYF.

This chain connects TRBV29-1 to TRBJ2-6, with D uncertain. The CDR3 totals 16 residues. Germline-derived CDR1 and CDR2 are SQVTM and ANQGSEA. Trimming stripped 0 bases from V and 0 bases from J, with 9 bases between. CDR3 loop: CSVEEQAFSGANVLTF. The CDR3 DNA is TGCAGCGTTGAAGAACAAGCTTTCTCTGGGGCCAACGTCCTGACTTTC.

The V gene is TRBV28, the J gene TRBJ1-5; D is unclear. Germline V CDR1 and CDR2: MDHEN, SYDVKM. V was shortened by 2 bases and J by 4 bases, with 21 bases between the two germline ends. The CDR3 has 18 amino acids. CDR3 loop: CASSLRTLASASNQPQHF. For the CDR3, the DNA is TGTGCCAGCAGTTTAAGGACTCTGGCGTCGGCCTCTAATCAGCCCCAGCATTTT.

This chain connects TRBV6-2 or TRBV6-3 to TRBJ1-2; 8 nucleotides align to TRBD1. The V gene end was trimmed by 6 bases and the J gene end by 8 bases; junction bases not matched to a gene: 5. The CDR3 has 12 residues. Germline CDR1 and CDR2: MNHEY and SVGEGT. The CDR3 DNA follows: TGTGCCAGCAGCACAGGGGGTGGCGGCTACACCTTC. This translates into CASSTGGGGYTF.

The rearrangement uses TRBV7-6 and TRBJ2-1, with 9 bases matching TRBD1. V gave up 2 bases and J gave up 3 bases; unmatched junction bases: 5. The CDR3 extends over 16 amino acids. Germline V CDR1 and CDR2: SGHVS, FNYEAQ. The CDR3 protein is CASSLRQGVRYNEQFF. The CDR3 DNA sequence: TGTGCCAGCAGCTTAAGACAGGGGGTTCGCTACAATGAGCAGTTCTTC.

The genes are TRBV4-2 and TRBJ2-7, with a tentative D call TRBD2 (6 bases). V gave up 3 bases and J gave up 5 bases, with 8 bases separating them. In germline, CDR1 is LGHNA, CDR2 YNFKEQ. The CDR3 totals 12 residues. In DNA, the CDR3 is TGTGCCAGCAGCCAGTGGGGGGACGAGCAGTACTTC. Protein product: CASSQWGDEQYF.